This T cell receptor (beta chain) derives from a study of blood T cell repertoires in COVID-19. Study overall: The analysed material was cDNA or gDNA that came from T cells, B-cell-depleted T cells, or PBMCs.

Original methodology: Scientists estimated how many nucleated cells there were by amplifying reference gene primers. Assay used: immunoSEQ multiplex PCR; TCRdb lists only in-frame clones, some missing. The V and J calls and the clone size are those of that table, but D and trimming were determined from the DNA. The sample shows some 65,000 clones, roughly 92% of them seen only once. CDR1 is SGHRS, CDR2 YFSETQ, per germline. V lost 4 bases to trimming and J lost 5 bases; unmatched junction nucleotides: 6. The CDR3 totals 15 residues. The chain links TRBV5-1 to TRBJ2-7; 13 nucleotides match TRBD2. Sequenced input: peripheral blood. The sequence derives from a man between 65 and 79 years old with active COVID-19. CDR3: CASSQTSGGADEQYF. In DNA form, the CDR3 reads TGCGCCAGCAGCCAAACTAGCGGGGGGGCGGACGAGCAGTACTTC. Full variable domain (remainder filled in from reference TRBV5-1 and TRBJ2-7): KAGVTQTPRYLIKTRGQQVTLSCSPISGHRSVSWYQQTPGQGLQFLFEYFSETQRNKGNFPGRFSGRQFSNSRSEMNVSTLELGDSALYLCASSQTSGGADEQYFGPGTRLTVT.